These 17 T cell receptor beta chains came from one sample sequenced in a study of OX40 agonist ivuxolimab in advanced cancers. The data were produced by immunoSEQ multiplex PCR, yet TCRdb's version contains in-frame clones alone and is incomplete. The sample records approximately 15,000 clones, 80% being singletons. The input for sequencing was CD4+ or CD8+ T cells sorted from blood, taken in a trial of the OX40 agonist ivuxolimab. Receptor source: an adult with an advanced solid tumor such as melanoma, head and neck, liver or kidney cancer.

The chain recombines TRBV11-2 with TRBJ2-3; TRBD1 agrees at 8 bases. CDR1 and CDR2 from the germline V gene are SGHAT and FQNNGV. This CDR3 region has 16 residues. V shed 1 base, J shed 6 bases, and the junction held 9 bases outside the gene matches. CDR3: CASSLATGGHVDTQYF. The CDR3 nucleotides read TGTGCCAGCAGCTTAGCAACAGGGGGGCACGTGGATACGCAGTATTTT.

V usage is TRBV25-1 and J usage is TRBJ2-5, with D perhaps matching TRBD2 (5 bases). V was pared by 4 bases and J by 2 bases, with 17 bases between. CDR3 length: 16 amino acids. The germline V gene encodes CDR1 MGHDK and CDR2 SYGVNS. CDR3: CASSASGREFQETQYF. For the CDR3, the DNA is TGTGCCAGCAGTGCGAGTGGAAGGGAGTTTCAAGAGACCCAGTACTTC.

The chain employs TRBV10-3 and TRBJ2-7; the D call may be TRBD1 or TRBD2 (5 bases each). CDR3 length equals 10 residues. The V and J ends lost 10 bases and 5 bases respectively, with 9 bases between them. Germline V gene lookup returns CDR1 ENHRY and CDR2 SYGVKD. The CDR3 sequence: CATGTHEQYF. The CDR3 DNA follows: TGTGCCACCGGGACCCACGAGCAGTACTTC.

The chain links TRBV6-4 to TRBJ2-1, with TRBD2 identical over 12 bases. Germline V gene data show CDR1 as MRHNA and CDR2 as SNTAGT. The CDR3 is 15 amino acids. With V trimmed by 3 bases and J by 9 bases, 6 bases remained unmatched. CDR3 in amino acids: CASSELAGGPGEQFF. The CDR3 DNA sequence: TGTGCCAGCAGTGAGCTAGCGGGGGGGCCGGGTGAGCAGTTCTTC.

V gene TRBV15 combines with J gene TRBJ2-2; D possibly corresponds to TRBD1 (5 bases). In germline, CDR1 is LNHNV, CDR2 YYDKDF (reference sequence). The CDR3 is 13 amino acids. V lost 0 bases and J lost 14, with 13 bases in between. CDR3 in amino acids: CATSRDLGQGLFF. The CDR3 nucleotides are TGTGCCACCAGCAGAGATTTGGGGCAAGGCCTGTTTTTT.

The chain joins TRBV7-6 to TRBJ2-7; TRBD1 matches at 8 bases. Germline assignment: CDR1 SGHVS and CDR2 FNYEAQ. The CDR3 is 14 amino acids. Trimming at V came to 0 bases and at J to 3 bases, leaving 1 base not matched to a gene. CDR3 sequence: CASSLAGQGYEQYF. The DNA of the CDR3 is TGTGCCAGCAGCTTAGCTGGACAGGGCTACGAGCAGTACTTC. The full variable domain, completed using reference TRBV7-6 and TRBJ2-7, is GAGVSQSPRYKVTKRGQDVALRCDPISGHVSLYWYRQALGQGPEFLTYFNYEAQQDKSGLPNDRFSAERPEGSISTLTIQRTEQRDSAMYRCASSLAGQGYEQYFGPGTRLTVT.

The chain joins TRBV5-5 to TRBJ2-5; D remains unclear. This CDR3 has 14 amino acids. In germline, CDR1 is SGHKS, CDR2 YYEKEE (reference sequence). With 0 bases removed from V and 1 base from J, the gap between germline ends came to 7 bases. CDR3 sequence reads: CASSLEGIQETQYF. The DNA of the CDR3 is TGTGCCAGCAGCTTGGAGGGAATCCAAGAGACCCAGTACTTC.

The chain employs TRBV5-4 and TRBJ2-1; 7 bases map to TRBD2. Germline lookup yields CDR1 SGHNT and CDR2 YYREEE (reference sequence). The CDR3 has 13 amino acids. Losses at the gene ends were 7 bases for V and 4 bases for J; bases not matched to a gene: 5. The CDR3 protein is CASQWGGYNEQFF. CDR3 nucleotide sequence: TGTGCCAGCCAGTGGGGGGGTTACAATGAGCAGTTCTTC.

The V call is TRBV5-1, the J call TRBJ1-4; D uncertain. CDR3 length equals 15 residues. Trimming cost V 0 bases and J 4 bases, with 10 bases left between them. Per germline, CDR1 SGHRS and CDR2 YFSETQ. The CDR3 region is CASSLEGGLNEKLFF. In DNA, the CDR3 is TGCGCCAGCAGCTTGGAGGGCGGACTTAATGAAAAACTGTTTTTT.

Comment on this clone: Other DNA sequences in this sample translate to the same CDR3. The V call is TRBV19, the J call TRBJ2-1; 7 nucleotides line up with TRBD1. The V gene's germline CDR1 is LNHDA and CDR2 SQIVND (reference sequence). V gave up 5 bases and J gave up 2 bases; unmatched junction bases: 9. This CDR3 comprises 16 residues. In DNA form, the CDR3 reads TGTGCCAGTAGTGTGACAGGGAAACGAACCTACAATGAGCAGTTCTTC. Its translation: CASSVTGKRTYNEQFF.

The V gene is TRBV9, the J gene TRBJ1-4, with 7 bases identical to TRBD1. This CDR3 has 13 amino acids. V lost 7 bases to trimming and J lost 7 bases; unmatched junction nucleotides: 7. Germline assignment: CDR1 SGDLS and CDR2 YYNGEE. The CDR3 here is CASGNSGGEKLFF. CDR3 bases: TGTGCCAGCGGTAACTCAGGGGGTGAAAAACTGTTTTTT.

In its sample, this clone was seen many times. The chain combines TRBV11-1 with TRBJ2-2, with D perhaps matching TRBD2 (6 bases). The V and J ends lost 3 bases and 4 bases respectively, with 15 bases between them. Germline-derived CDR1 and CDR2 are SGHAT and FQDESV (reference sequence). The CDR3 consists of 16 residues. CDR3 amino acids: CASSFFVREITGELFF. The CDR3 nucleotides read TGTGCCAGCAGCTTTTTTGTGCGGGAAATCACCGGGGAGCTGTTTTTT. The full variable domain, in which reference TRBV11-1 and TRBJ2-2 provide the parts outside the CDR3, is EAEVAQSPRYKITEKSQAVAFWCDPISGHATLYWYRQILGQGPELLVQFQDESVVDDSQLPKDRFSAERLKGVDSTLKIQPAELGDSAMYLCASSFFVREITGELFFGEGSRLTVL.

The chain uses TRBV11-1 and TRBJ2-1; D is uncertain. V was cut by 3 bases and J by 2 bases, with 5 bases left in between. CDR1 is SGHAT, CDR2 FQDESV, per germline (reference sequence). This CDR3 has 13 residues. The DNA of the CDR3 is TGTGCCAGCAGCTTTCGGGCCTACAATGAGCAGTTCTTC. Protein sequence: CASSFRAYNEQFF.

Of note for this clone: The junction does not match germline at one end; this may be a read error. The rearrangement links TRBV6-4 to TRBJ2-6, with 7 nucleotides matching TRBD1. The CDR3 runs to 15 residues. Germline assignment: CDR1 MRHNA and CDR2 SNTAGT. CDR3 protein: CASGDRQGEANVLTF. CDR3 in DNA: TGTGCCAGCGGTGACCGACAGGGCGAGGCCAACGTCCTGACTTTC.

CDR3 region: CASSLLGGRTGELFF. The CDR3, as DNA: TGTGCCAGCAGTTTATTGGGGGGGCGCACCGGGGAGCTGTTTTTT. The chain recombines TRBV28 with TRBJ2-2, with a weak D call TRBD2 (7 bases). Trimming took 1 base from V and 4 from J, leaving 10 bases between them. Germline V gene data show CDR1 as MDHEN and CDR2 as SYDVKM. The CDR3 length is 15 residues.

The chain has TRBV7-9 and TRBJ2-1, with 8 bases lining up with TRBD2. Germline assignment: CDR1 SEHNR and CDR2 FQNEAQ (reference sequence). V was pared by 1 base and J by 8 bases, with 10 bases of the junction left unmatched. The CDR3 runs to 16 residues. In DNA, the CDR3 is TGTGCCAGCAGCTTAGGGGCAGTAGCGGGATGGGATGAGCAGTTCTTC. Amino acids: CASSLGAVAGWDEQFF.

The chain carries TRBV7-9 and TRBJ2-7, with 8 bases identical to TRBD2. Germline V gene sequence: CDR1 SEHNR, CDR2 FQNEAQ (reference sequence). This CDR3 spans 16 amino acids. V was pared by 7 bases and J by 4 bases, with 15 bases of the junction left unmatched. Written as DNA, the CDR3 is TGTGCCAGCACCGACTCAGGTCTCGGGAGGGAATACGAGCAGTACTTC. Residues: CASTDSGLGREYEQYF.